Listed below are T cell receptor beta chains from one sample, sequenced in a study of memory CD4+ T cells and cytomegalovirus serostatus. Some clones are missing from TCRdb's copy, which holds only in-frame ones; the method was immunoSEQ multiplex PCR. The sample consists of about 39,000 clones, approximately 78% of them appearing once. Sequencing was done on a sample of memory CD4+ T cells from blood. These TCRs come from an adult in good health and CMV-seronegative. CDR3s include the opening cysteine and the closing phenylalanine or tryptophan. D genes are given only for firm matches. Clone size is shown for a subset of rows, as once, few, many or a class of expanded clone.

V gene,D gene,clone size,J gene,CDR3 DNA,CDR3 protein
TRBV2,TRBD1,NA,TRBJ1-1,TGTGCCAGCAGACCCGGGACAGGGGGCGCGGGAGCTTTCTTT,CASRPGTGGAGAFF
TRBV30,NA,NA,TRBJ2-3,TGTGCCTCCGGGGGACAGCTCAGCACAGATACGCAGTATTTT,CASGGQLSTDTQYF
TRBV4-2,TRBD1,NA,TRBJ2-4,TGTGCCAGCAGCCCCGGACAGGGGGTTGAAAACATTCAGTACTTC,CASSPGQGVENIQYF
TRBV5-1,NA,NA,TRBJ1-3,TGCGCCAGCAGCTCACAGGGTAACTCTGGAAACACCATATATTTT,CASSSQGNSGNTIYF
TRBV4-1,NA,NA,TRBJ2-7,TGCGCCGGCAGCCTCCGGCGGACGGTGGACTCCTACGAGCAGTACTTC,CAGSLRRTVDSYEQYF
TRBV7-2,NA,NA,TRBJ1-5,TGTGCCAGCAGCTTACTCTCCGGGACATCCTATCAGCCCCAGCATTTT,CASSLLSGTSYQPQHF
TRBV5-8,NA,NA,TRBJ2-1,TGTGCCAGCAGCTTGGCGGGGTACTCCTACAATGAGCAGTTCTTC,CASSLAGYSYNEQFF
TRBV11-2,TRBD2,once,TRBJ2-7,TGTGCCAGCAGCTTCGAGCGGGGGTTAGTCTACGAGCAGTACTTC,CASSFERGLVYEQYF
TRBV7-6,TRBD1,NA,TRBJ2-7,TGTGCCAGCAGCTCGCCCGGGACAGGGACCTACGAGCAGTACTTC,CASSSPGTGTYEQYF
TRBV30,TRBD2,NA,TRBJ2-3,TGTGCCTGGACCAGCGGGGGGGCAACAGATACGCAGTATTTT,CAWTSGGATDTQYF
TRBV18,TRBD1,few,TRBJ1-1,TGTGCCAGCTGCCCGGGACAGGGTATTGAAGCTTTCTTT,CASCPGQGIEAFF
TRBV2,NA,NA,TRBJ1-2,TGTGCCAGCAACGTTGACACCTTTGGCTACACCTTC,CASNVDTFGYTF
TRBV19,NA,NA,TRBJ2-3,TGTGCCAGTAGTATCAGTCCCCGGGCCCCAGATACGCAGTATTTT,CASSISPRAPDTQYF
TRBV30,TRBD1,NA,TRBJ2-7,TGTGCCTGGAGAAGGGTGGCAGGGGGAGACGAGCAGTACTTC,CAWRRVAGGDEQYF
TRBV11-2,NA,NA,TRBJ1-5,TGTGCCAGCAGCTTGGGCAGGGATAGCAATCAGCCCCAGCATTTT,CASSLGRDSNQPQHF